Shown below are 21 T cell receptor beta chains from a single sample sequenced in a study of response to subunit inactivated influenza vaccine. TCRdb passed the RT-PCR reads through MiXCR, listing each CDR3 protein once. The sample has roughly 500,000 distinct CDR3 sequences, 16% seen once. The sequencing here drew on CD4+ T cells sorted from PBMCs, taken less than 30 months after vaccination. These receptors were collected from a man between 50 and 75 years old who received an inactivated influenza vaccine.

This clonotype was counted between two and nine times. CDR3 sequence reads: CASSSGQGPHRELFF. CDR3 in DNA: TGCGCCAGCAGCTCAGGACAGGGCCCTCACCGGGAGCTGTTTTTT. The rearrangement uses TRBV5-1 and TRBJ2-2; 8 bases fit TRBD1. Germline CDR1 SGHRS, CDR2 YFSETQ. After removal of 3 bases from V and 9 bases from J, the junction contained 10 bases not matched to a gene. The CDR3 runs to 15 residues.

This clonotype has only a few counts. The genes are TRBV9 and TRBJ2-3; a weak D match, TRBD2 (6 bases). The CDR3 is made up of 18 amino acids. V was trimmed by 4 bases and J by 0 bases, leaving 21 bases between them. Germline V gene sequence: CDR1 SGDLS, CDR2 YYNGEE. The CDR3 nucleotides read TGTGCCAGCAGCCCTAGTGTGGGGGGAGGTGCTAGCACAGATACGCAGTATTTT. The encoded protein is CASSPSVGGGASTDTQYF.

This clonotype was detected a few times. The chain joins TRBV24-1 to TRBJ2-2; D may be TRBD2 (5 bases). Germline CDR1 and CDR2: KGHDR and SFDVKD. The V end was cut by 3 bases, the J end by 2 bases, with 12 bases between. The CDR3 has 16 residues. The CDR3 DNA follows: TGTGCCACCAGTGATGGCTTATCGGGAAACACCGGGGAGCTGTTTTTT. Translation gives CATSDGLSGNTGELFF.

This clonotype was seen a handful of times. This rearrangement joins TRBV27 to TRBJ1-1, with 7 bases identical to TRBD1. V dropped 4 bases and J dropped 1; count of bases not matched to a gene: 12. Germline loops: CDR1 MNHEY, CDR2 SMNVEV (reference sequence). The CDR3 consists of 17 residues. Written as DNA, the CDR3 is TGTGCCAGCAGTTCATCTTCTACAGGGGAGAGGAACACTGAAGCTTTCTTT. It codes for CASSSSSTGERNTEAFF.

V is TRBV4-2 and J is TRBJ2-7; TRBD2 matches 7 bases. Germline CDR1 is LGHNA and CDR2 is YNFKEQ. The CDR3 covers 14 residues. V dropped 5 bases and J dropped 0; count of bases not matched to a gene: 4. The CDR3 reads CASSNGRSSYEQYF. The CDR3 nucleotides are TGTGCCAGCAGCAACGGGAGGAGCTCCTACGAGCAGTACTTC.

The chain employs TRBV6-1 and TRBJ1-5; D uncertain. Trimming removed 4 bases at V and 1 base at J, with 11 bases between. CDR1 and CDR2 (germline): MNHNS, SASEGT. The CDR3 contains 15 residues. The chain's CDR3 is CASSGKGSSNQPQHF. The CDR3 coding sequence is TGTGCCAGCAGTGGCAAAGGGTCCAGCAATCAGCCCCAGCATTTT.

This clonotype appeared a few times. The V call is TRBV7-9, the J call TRBJ2-7; D is possibly TRBD1 (6 bases). From germline, CDR1 is SEHNR and CDR2 FQNEAQ (reference sequence). The length of the CDR3 is 16 residues. V lost 4 bases, J lost 4 bases, and 20 bases lay in between. CDR3 residues: CASSSGQTSPVYEQYF. CDR3 DNA: TGTGCCAGCAGCTCCGGACAGACATCGCCCGTTTACGAGCAGTACTTC. Using reference TRBV7-9 and TRBJ2-7 for the parts outside the CDR3, the full variable domain is DTGVSQNPRHKITKRGQNVTFRCDPISEHNRLYWYRQTLGQGPEFLTYFQNEAQLEKSRLLSDRFSAERPKGSFSTLEIQRTEQGDSAMYLCASSSGQTSPVYEQYFGPGTRLTVT.

This chain uses TRBV18 with TRBJ2-2, with 8 bases that match TRBD2. In germline, CDR1 is KGHSH, CDR2 LQKENI. The V and J ends lost 1 base and 4 bases, in that order; junction bases with no gene match: 5. This CDR3 is built from 16 residues. CDR3 sequence reads: CASSPRTGGTTGELFF. CDR3 bases: TGTGCCAGCTCACCACGAACGGGAGGGACCACCGGGGAGCTGTTTTTT.

The chain links TRBV9 to TRBJ2-5; 12 nucleotides match TRBD2. The V and J ends lost 4 bases and 5 bases, in that order; junction bases with no gene match: 9. Germline V lookup: CDR1 SGDLS, CDR2 YYNGEE. This CDR3 contains 16 residues. Here the CDR3 reads CASSSRGTSGRETQYF. The CDR3 DNA reads as TGTGCCAGCAGCTCCCGAGGTACTAGCGGGAGGGAGACCCAGTACTTC.

V is TRBV6-2 or TRBV6-3 and J is TRBJ2-2; tentative D call: TRBD2 (5 bases). Trimming removed 0 bases from V and 6 bases from J, with 17 bases in between. CDR1 is MNHEY, CDR2 SVGEGT, per germline. The CDR3 totals 17 residues. Written as DNA, the CDR3 is TGTGCCAGCAGTTACTCGATACGGGGTCCTCTATCCGGGGAGCTGTTTTTT. Translating gives CASSYSIRGPLSGELFF.

Points on this clonotype: Sequence at one end of the junction differs from germline and may be a read error. The chain has TRBV6-1 and TRBJ2-5, with 7 bases fitting TRBD1. From germline, CDR1 is MNHNS and CDR2 SASEGT. There are 15 residues in the CDR3. This chain's CDR3 is CASSQTGNPQETQYF. CDR3 in DNA: TGTGCCAGCAGTCAGACAGGGAATCCCCAAGAGACCCAGTACTTT.

This sequence joins TRBV5-1 and TRBJ2-1; either TRBD1 or TRBD2 may supply D (6 bases each). Germline CDR1 is SGHRS and CDR2 is YFSETQ. The CDR3 is made up of 15 amino acids. The V gene lost 0 bases and the J gene lost 9 bases, with 16 bases spanning the gap. Here the CDR3 DNA reads TGCGCCAGCAGCTTGGGCCCCGGGGGCACAATTGAGCAGTTCTTC. The encoded protein is CASSLGPGGTIEQFF.

The chain is built from TRBV2 and TRBJ2-1; 8 bases are a match to TRBD1. This CDR3 is built from 13 residues. Trimming cost V 6 bases and J 7 bases; bases outside gene matches: 5. CDR1 and CDR2 from the germline V gene are SNHLY and FYNNEI. Here the CDR3 DNA reads TGTGCCAGCAGGGTGGACAGGGCAAATGAGCAGTTCTTC. Its protein is CASRVDRANEQFF.

This chain connects TRBV20-1 to TRBJ1-5; a weak D match, TRBD1 (5 bases). The CDR3 has 14 residues. CDR1 is DFQATT, CDR2 SNEGSKA, per germline (reference sequence). V was trimmed by 5 bases and J by 3 bases, leaving 14 bases between them. The CDR3 DNA reads as TGCAGTGCTGTCCCGACAGATCCCAATCAGCCCCAGCATTTT. Amino acid sequence: CSAVPTDPNQPQHF.

There are a few counts of this clonotype. The chain carries TRBV15 and TRBJ2-2; D unresolved. This CDR3 has 13 residues. Germline values: CDR1 LNHNV, CDR2 YYDKDF (reference sequence). V was trimmed by 0 bases and J by 7 bases, leaving 6 bases between them. The CDR3 reads CATSREYVGELFF. The DNA of the CDR3 is TGTGCCACCAGCAGAGAATACGTCGGGGAGCTGTTTTTT.

The chain is built from TRBV12-3 or TRBV12-4 and TRBJ1-1, with 8 positions matching TRBD1. This CDR3 comprises 15 residues. V was clipped by 4 bases and J by 1 base; unmatched bases: 5. The CDR3 sequence: CASSSWTGKNTEAFF. CDR3 sequence (DNA): TGTGCCAGCAGTTCATGGACAGGGAAGAACACTGAAGCTTTCTTT.

The chain is built from TRBV20-1 and TRBJ2-3; D gene ambiguous. The germline V gene has CDR1 DFQATT and CDR2 SNEGSKA (reference sequence). The CDR3 runs to 12 residues. V lost 3 bases, J lost 4 bases, and 8 bases lay in between. The CDR3 coding sequence is TGCAGTGCTAGGGCAAACGCAGATACGCAGTATTTT. It specifies CSARANADTQYF.

This clonotype was seen only a few times. The CDR3 spells CASNEQGAGELFF. For the CDR3, the DNA is TGCGCCAGCAATGAACAGGGTGCCGGGGAGCTGTTTTTT. The chain joins TRBV5-1 to TRBJ2-2, with D possibly TRBD1 on 6 matching bases. Germline V CDR1 and CDR2: SGHRS, YFSETQ. CDR3 length: 13 residues. Deletions cut 6 bases from V and 6 bases from J, with 12 bases between.

The chain carries TRBV7-9 and TRBJ2-5; 10 bases fit TRBD1. The CDR3 contains 15 residues. Germline loops: CDR1 SEHNR, CDR2 FQNEAQ (reference sequence). With 0 bases clipped from V and 5 bases from J, the junction kept 3 bases outside the gene matches. CDR3 region: CASSLAWDRGETQYF. CDR3 DNA sequence: TGTGCCAGCAGCTTAGCTTGGGACAGGGGTGAGACCCAGTACTTC.

This clonotype has just a few counts. V gene TRBV3-1 combines with J gene TRBJ2-2, with D tentatively TRBD2 (5 bases). CDR1 LGHDT and CDR2 YNNKEL come from the germline V gene (reference sequence). V was shortened by 2 bases and J by 4 bases, with 8 bases between the two germline ends. This CDR3 region has 14 residues. The CDR3 region is CASSQLRGTGELFF. The CDR3 region has the DNA TGTGCCAGCAGCCAACTCCGGGGCACCGGGGAGCTGTTTTTT.

Only a few counts were recorded for this clonotype. The chain is built from TRBV29-1 and TRBJ2-1, with TRBD1 matching 7 bases. J was trimmed by 3 bases and V by 6 bases; bases with no gene match: 11. Germline values: CDR1 SQVTM, CDR2 ANQGSEA. This CDR3 region has 15 residues. For the CDR3, the DNA is TGCAGCGTAGCTACCGGGACAGCCCTCTACAATGAGCAGTTCTTC. Translation gives CSVATGTALYNEQFF.